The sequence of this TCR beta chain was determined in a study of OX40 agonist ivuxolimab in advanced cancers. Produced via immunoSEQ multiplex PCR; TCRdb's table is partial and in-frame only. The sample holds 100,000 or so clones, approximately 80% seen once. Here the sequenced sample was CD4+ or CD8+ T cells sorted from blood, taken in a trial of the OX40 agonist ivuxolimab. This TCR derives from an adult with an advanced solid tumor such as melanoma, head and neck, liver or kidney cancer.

CDR3 sequence (DNA): TGTGCCAGCAGCCAAGAAGGACCGCTCTACGAGCAGTACTTC. Amino acid sequence: CASSQEGPLYEQYF. The gene calls are TRBV4-2 and TRBJ2-7; D gene uncertain. From germline, CDR1 is LGHNA and CDR2 YNFKEQ. The CDR3 extends over 14 amino acids. Trimming shortened V by 0 bases and J by 3 bases, and 9 bases separated the two germline ends.